This record concerns one TCR beta chain sequence. Its antigen is currently not known. Base qualities are not at hand, and no much larger clone is one base apart. The sample comes from a study of chemoradiotherapy in HPV16-positive cancers (dated 2022 in TCRdb). Looking at the study overall: Candidate HPV-specific T-cell clones and common TCR motifs were defined by functional T-cell assays performed on cells from two HPV16-positive patients. The study asked whether T-cell immunity to the HPV oncoproteins E6 and E7 changes during chemoradiotherapy and whether this immunity affects survival. The candidate HPV-specific TCRs and motifs were then tracked in TCR repertoires from about 93 patients with HPV-related cancers. Broad study findings and their caveats: The functional definition of HPV-specific T cells was derived from only a couple of HPV16-positive patients, and the survival association was reported for HPV16-positive patients. Among HPV16-positive patients, expansion of HPV-responsive T cells during chemoradiotherapy was associated with better recurrence-free survival. Expansion of candidate HPV-specific clones and E7-related TCR motifs was observed in the tumor microenvironment during treatment, whereas no such expansion was observed for non-HPV-specific T cells.

Repertoires were sampled repeatedly over the course of chemoradiotherapy, so clonal expansion could be followed in the tumor microenvironment. Library prep was done by the immunoSEQ multiplex PCR assay. Held by TCRdb, this immuneACCESS table contains in-frame sequences only and omits some clones. Under half of the omission traces to an unresolved V gene where checked; the cause of the rest is unknown. The sample yields about 9,000 clones; roughly nine tenths were counted once. The ten largest clones represent 3.5% of the sample. The cysteine opens and the phenylalanine closes a CDR3 of 14 amino acids. Of the read, only the CDR3 DNA is kept; its 42 bases are in frame from base 1. Sequences MDHEN (CDR1) and SYDVKM (CDR2) are obtained from the germline V gene. V and J are truncated by 5 bases and 2 bases respectively, leaving an intervening sequence of 13 bases.

The chain uses TRBV28 and TRBJ2-7, with a weak D call of TRBD1 (6 bases match). The specimen comprised blood, sampled from a patient who underwent chemoradiotherapy. This TCR came from a human donor with HPV-associated anogenital cancer. Here the CDR3 is given as CASSPNRVTYEQYF. The base sequence is TGTGCCAGCAGTCCCAACAGGGTCACCTACGAGCAGTACTTC.